This TCR beta chain was captured in a study of CD8 T cells in ankylosing spondylitis. Notes on the study in general: Ankylosing spondylitis blood seemed to carry a telltale TCR beta motif made of several highly homologous variants.

The ends were cut back, 5 bases at V and 4 bases at J, with 8 bases in the middle. Germline CDR1 DFQATT, CDR2 SNEGSKA (reference sequence). This CDR3 is built from 11 residues. On this clonotype: Its antigen is undetermined.

TCRdb fed the 5' RACE reads into MiXCR, producing one record per CDR3 protein. The data contain roughly 700,000 distinct CDR3 sequences, roughly 19% of them singletons. Sequences were obtained from blood, either unsorted or a sorted T cell fraction (not recorded which). This TCR came from a male donor with ankylosing spondylitis. The chain employs TRBV20-1 and TRBJ1-1; D gene uncertain. The CDR3 region is CSAGRSTEAFF. In DNA, the CDR3 is TGCAGTGCTGGGAGAAGCACTGAAGCTTTCTTT.